This T cell receptor (beta chain) was sequenced during a study of shared T cell receptors in the human thymus. Using immunoSEQ multiplex PCR, the repertoire was profiled, and TCRdb retains in-frame clones only, with some absent. The top ten clones hold 0.015% to 0.02% of a sample with over 350,000 clones, around 95% of them seen once. CDR3 length: 16 residues. In germline, CDR1 is GTSNPN, CDR2 SVGIG (reference sequence). Unmatched junction bases numbered 9, after V lost 3 bases and J lost 1 base. Sample: thymocytes. The chain uses TRBV30 and TRBJ1-3; TRBD1 matches at 7 bases. This receptor was identified in a human donor. The CDR3 bases are TGTGCCTGGAGGTACCTTAAGACAGGGTCTGGAAACACCATATATTTT. Residues: CAWRYLKTGSGNTIYF.